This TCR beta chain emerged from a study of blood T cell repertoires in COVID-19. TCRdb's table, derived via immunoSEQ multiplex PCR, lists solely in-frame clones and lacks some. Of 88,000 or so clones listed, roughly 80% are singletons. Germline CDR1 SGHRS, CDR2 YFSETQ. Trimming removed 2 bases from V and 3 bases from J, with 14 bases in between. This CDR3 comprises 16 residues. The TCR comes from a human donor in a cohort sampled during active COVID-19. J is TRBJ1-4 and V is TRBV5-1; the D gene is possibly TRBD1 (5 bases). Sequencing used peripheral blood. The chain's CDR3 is CASSFSRPGPNEKLFF. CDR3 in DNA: TGCGCCAGCAGCTTCTCGCGGCCAGGGCCTAATGAAAAACTGTTTTTT.